This TCR beta chain was identified in a study of breast tumors, draining lymph nodes, adjacent tissues. Study observations and caveats: Luminal-like breast cancer showed significantly higher tumor–nontumor repertoire similarity than basal-like. Data only fit, rather than demonstrated, lymph node origin of most tumor T cells. Tumors had less TCR diversity than lymph nodes, more than nontumor tissue. Most tumor T cells seemingly derive from lymph node, then expand in tumor.

TCRdb recomputed calls from the multiplex PCR reads with MiXCR, one row per CDR3 protein. The table has approximately 90,000 distinct CDR3 sequences, around 30% seen once. The CDR3 covers 16 residues. V was clipped by 4 bases and J by 5 bases, with 18 bases between them. Germline loops: CDR1 SGHDN, CDR2 FVKESK. This clonotype was recorded at least ten times. Its antigen remains unidentified. Samples came from axillary lymph nodes draining the breast cancer. V gene TRBV14 combines with J gene TRBJ2-1; weak D call: TRBD1 (6 bases). The sequencing sample was made of axillary lymph node tissue. This clonotype originated in a female donor with breast cancer. Some clones in this sample may be carry-over from other donors' samples. CDR3 sequence: CASSPLMAGADNEQFF. CDR3 DNA sequence: TGTGCCAGCAGCCCGCTCATGGCAGGGGCGGACAATGAGCAGTTCTTC.